Shown below are 17 T cell receptor beta chains from a single sample sequenced in a study of blood T cell repertoires in COVID-19. Method: immunoSEQ multiplex PCR; TCRdb's copy keeps in-frame clones and lacks some. Of some 240,000 clones in the sample, 80% to 95% were seen once. Input material: peripheral blood. Source of these receptors: a man aged 55 to 70 with COVID-19, enrolled during active disease.

This chain uses TRBV30 with TRBJ2-7, with 11 bases identical to TRBD1. The CDR3 is made up of 16 amino acids. Per germline, CDR1 GTSNPN and CDR2 SVGIG (reference sequence). Germline trimming cut 2 bases from V and 2 bases from J; bases unmatched to any gene: 8. CDR3 coding DNA: TGTGCCTGGAGTCGAGAACCGGGACAGGGGGCCTACGAGCAGTACTTC. It codes for CAWSREPGQGAYEQYF.

The chain has TRBV18 and TRBJ2-7; D gene ambiguous. This CDR3 is built from 13 residues. Germline lookup yields CDR1 KGHSH and CDR2 LQKENI. Between the trimmed V and J ends, which lost 1 base and 6 bases, there was a span of 10 bases. In DNA form, the CDR3 reads TGTGCCAGCTCACCACGAGATGGCGGCGAGCAGTACTTC. Amino acid sequence: CASSPRDGGEQYF.

J is TRBJ2-1 and V is TRBV5-1; 7 bases line up with TRBD2. After removal of 4 bases from V and 1 base from J, the junction contained 5 bases not matched to a gene. Germline V CDR1 and CDR2: SGHRS, YFSETQ. There are 15 residues in the CDR3. The CDR3 DNA is TGCGCCAGCAGCCGGGAGGCAGCGTCCTACAATGAGCAGTTCTTC. Its translation is CASSREAASYNEQFF. Combining the CDR3 with reference TRBV5-1 and TRBJ2-1 gives the whole variable domain KAGVTQTPRYLIKTRGQQVTLSCSPISGHRSVSWYQQTPGQGLQFLFEYFSETQRNKGNFPGRFSGRQFSNSRSEMNVSTLELGDSALYLCASSREAASYNEQFFGPGTRLTVL.

This clone was detected only once. J is TRBJ2-3 and V is TRBV5-4; a weak D match, TRBD2 (6 bases). Germline CDR1 reads SGHNT; CDR2 reads YYREEE (reference sequence). V was clipped by 0 bases and J by 4 bases, with 15 bases between them. CDR3 length equals 16 residues. CDR3 in DNA: TGTGCCAGCAGCTTGGGCGGGGTCTCGGGCCCAGATACGCAGTATTTT. This sequence encodes CASSLGGVSGPDTQYF.

This clone was found many times. The chain employs TRBV7-8 and TRBJ2-1; no definite D call. Trimming removed 0 bases at V and 7 bases at J, with 7 bases between. The V gene's germline CDR1 is SGHVS and CDR2 FQNEAQ. This CDR3 is built from 13 residues. CDR3 sequence reads: CASSLAGRNEQFF. CDR3 DNA sequence: TGTGCCAGCAGCTTAGCCGGTCGGAATGAGCAGTTCTTC.

This chain connects TRBV19 to TRBJ1-2; 7 positions agree with TRBD1. Trimming cost V 1 base and J 4 bases; bases outside gene matches: 9. This CDR3 has 16 amino acids. Germline CDR1 is LNHDA and CDR2 is SQIVND (reference sequence). Here the CDR3 DNA reads TGTGCCAGTAGTATAGGCCGGACAGGAAAACCCTATGGCTACACCTTC. It specifies CASSIGRTGKPYGYTF.

CDR3 coding DNA: TGTGCTAGTGGAACATCACGTGGGGGGGGCTATAGCACCGGGGAGCTGTTTTTT. Protein sequence: CASGTSRGGGYSTGELFF. This chain links TRBV12-5 with TRBJ2-2; D may be TRBD2 (7 bases). The CDR3 contains 18 residues. CDR1 is LGHNT and CDR2 is FRNRAP in the germline V gene. With 6 bases removed from V and 4 bases from J, the gap between germline ends came to 24 bases.

The rearrangement links TRBV28 to TRBJ2-7, with a weak D call TRBD2 (6 bases). Trimming left V 2 bases short and J 1 base short, with 12 bases between. Germline-derived CDR1 and CDR2 are MDHEN and SYDVKM. The CDR3 totals 15 residues. The CDR3 nucleotides are TGTGCCAGCAGTTTAAGTGGGACTGGGTCCTACGAGCAGTACTTC. It is translated as CASSLSGTGSYEQYF.

This clone was detected only once. The V call is TRBV9, the J call TRBJ1-2, with 7 bases that match TRBD1. J lost 2 bases, V lost 0 bases, and 10 bases had no gene match. CDR3 length: 17 residues. CDR1 is SGDLS and CDR2 is YYNGEE in the germline V gene. The CDR3 loop reads CASSVGTGALPNYGYTF. CDR3 in DNA: TGTGCCAGCAGCGTAGGTACAGGGGCCCTCCCCAACTATGGCTACACCTTC.

The chain carries TRBV18 and TRBJ1-6; D is ambiguous. CDR1 is KGHSH, CDR2 LQKENI, per germline. The CDR3 length is 16 residues. V lost 4 bases, J lost 5 bases, and 15 bases lay in between. CDR3 in DNA: TGTGCCAGCTCACAATCTCTAGGTAGAGATAATTCACCCCTCCACTTT. Translating gives CASSQSLGRDNSPLHF. The variable domain in full, with the rest retrieved from reference TRBV18 and TRBJ1-6, is NAGVMQNPRHLVRRRGQEARLRCSPMKGHSHVYWYRQLPEEGLKFMVYLQKENIIDESGMPKERFSAEFPKEGPSILRIQQVVRGDSAAYFCASSQSLGRDNSPLHFGNGTRLTVT.

This sequence joins TRBV7-2 and TRBJ2-2, with TRBD1 identical over 7 bases. Germline V lookup: CDR1 SGHTA, CDR2 FQGNSA. CDR3 length: 15 residues. V gave up 6 bases and J gave up 7 bases; unmatched junction bases: 11. This chain's CDR3 is CASSPQQGLGGELFF. The CDR3 bases are TGTGCCAGCAGTCCGCAACAGGGGCTGGGCGGGGAGCTGTTTTTT.

This chain uses TRBV7-2 with TRBJ2-7; 7 bases align to TRBD2. There are 13 residues in the CDR3. Germline-derived CDR1 and CDR2 are SGHTA and FQGNSA. After removal of 6 bases from V and 3 bases from J, the junction contained 5 bases not matched to a gene. The CDR3 nucleotides read TGTGCCAGCAGTCCACTAGCGAGCTACGAGCAGTACTTC. Its protein product is CASSPLASYEQYF. Combining the CDR3 with reference TRBV7-2 and TRBJ2-7 gives the whole variable domain GAGVSQSPSNKVTEKGKDVELRCDPISGHTALYWYRQSLGQGLEFLIYFQGNSAPDKSGLPSDRFSAERTGGSVSTLTIQRTQQEDSAVYLCASSPLASYEQYFGPGTRLTVT.

This clone was counted once. The chain couples TRBV2 to TRBJ2-2; 9 bases are a match to TRBD1. Germline CDR1 and CDR2: SNHLY and FYNNEI. This CDR3 has 16 residues. V gave up 5 bases and J gave up 5 bases; unmatched junction bases: 9. The chain's CDR3 is CASSNVQGAGTGELFF. The CDR3 coding sequence is TGTGCCAGCAGTAACGTACAGGGGGCGGGGACCGGGGAGCTGTTTTTT. Variable domain in full (rest from reference TRBV2 and TRBJ2-2): EPEVTQTPSHQVTQMGQEVILRCVPISNHLYFYWYRQILGQKVEFLVSFYNNEISEKSEIFDDQFSVERPDGSNFTLKIRSTKLEDSAMYFCASSNVQGAGTGELFFGEGSRLTVL.

The chain links TRBV2 to TRBJ1-5; D is possibly TRBD1 (6 bases). CDR1 and CDR2 (germline): SNHLY, FYNNEI. The CDR3 is 15 amino acids. The ends were cut back, 5 bases at V and 3 bases at J, with 14 bases in the middle. The CDR3, as DNA: TGTGCCAGCAGTTCCACAGGGATGGACAATCAGCCCCAGCATTTT. Its protein is CASSSTGMDNQPQHF.

The chain uses TRBV6-5 and TRBJ2-2; D not resolved. The CDR3 extends over 12 amino acids. The germline V gene encodes CDR1 MNHEY and CDR2 SVGAGI. V gave up 0 bases and J gave up 13 bases, with 9 bases separating them. The CDR3 region has the DNA TGTGCCAGCAGTTACTCGAGTCAAAGGCTGTTTTTT. It yields the protein CASSYSSQRLFF.

This chain links TRBV5-6 with TRBJ2-5; 8 positions match TRBD2. V shed 4 bases, J shed 7 bases, and the junction held 12 bases outside the gene matches. Germline V gene lookup returns CDR1 SGHDT and CDR2 YYEEEE. This CDR3 has 15 residues. CDR3 sequence (DNA): TGTGCCAGCAGCAACCGGGGGGGGCGTTCTGGGACCCAGTACTTC. Its translation is CASSNRGGRSGTQYF.

The chain combines TRBV19 with TRBJ1-3; D not certain. V lost 3 bases and J lost 4, with 10 bases in between. The CDR3 is made up of 14 amino acids. The germline V gene has CDR1 LNHDA and CDR2 SQIVND (reference sequence). The DNA of the CDR3 is TGTGCCAGTAGTATGAGGGAATCCGGAAACACCATATATTTT. It specifies CASSMRESGNTIYF.